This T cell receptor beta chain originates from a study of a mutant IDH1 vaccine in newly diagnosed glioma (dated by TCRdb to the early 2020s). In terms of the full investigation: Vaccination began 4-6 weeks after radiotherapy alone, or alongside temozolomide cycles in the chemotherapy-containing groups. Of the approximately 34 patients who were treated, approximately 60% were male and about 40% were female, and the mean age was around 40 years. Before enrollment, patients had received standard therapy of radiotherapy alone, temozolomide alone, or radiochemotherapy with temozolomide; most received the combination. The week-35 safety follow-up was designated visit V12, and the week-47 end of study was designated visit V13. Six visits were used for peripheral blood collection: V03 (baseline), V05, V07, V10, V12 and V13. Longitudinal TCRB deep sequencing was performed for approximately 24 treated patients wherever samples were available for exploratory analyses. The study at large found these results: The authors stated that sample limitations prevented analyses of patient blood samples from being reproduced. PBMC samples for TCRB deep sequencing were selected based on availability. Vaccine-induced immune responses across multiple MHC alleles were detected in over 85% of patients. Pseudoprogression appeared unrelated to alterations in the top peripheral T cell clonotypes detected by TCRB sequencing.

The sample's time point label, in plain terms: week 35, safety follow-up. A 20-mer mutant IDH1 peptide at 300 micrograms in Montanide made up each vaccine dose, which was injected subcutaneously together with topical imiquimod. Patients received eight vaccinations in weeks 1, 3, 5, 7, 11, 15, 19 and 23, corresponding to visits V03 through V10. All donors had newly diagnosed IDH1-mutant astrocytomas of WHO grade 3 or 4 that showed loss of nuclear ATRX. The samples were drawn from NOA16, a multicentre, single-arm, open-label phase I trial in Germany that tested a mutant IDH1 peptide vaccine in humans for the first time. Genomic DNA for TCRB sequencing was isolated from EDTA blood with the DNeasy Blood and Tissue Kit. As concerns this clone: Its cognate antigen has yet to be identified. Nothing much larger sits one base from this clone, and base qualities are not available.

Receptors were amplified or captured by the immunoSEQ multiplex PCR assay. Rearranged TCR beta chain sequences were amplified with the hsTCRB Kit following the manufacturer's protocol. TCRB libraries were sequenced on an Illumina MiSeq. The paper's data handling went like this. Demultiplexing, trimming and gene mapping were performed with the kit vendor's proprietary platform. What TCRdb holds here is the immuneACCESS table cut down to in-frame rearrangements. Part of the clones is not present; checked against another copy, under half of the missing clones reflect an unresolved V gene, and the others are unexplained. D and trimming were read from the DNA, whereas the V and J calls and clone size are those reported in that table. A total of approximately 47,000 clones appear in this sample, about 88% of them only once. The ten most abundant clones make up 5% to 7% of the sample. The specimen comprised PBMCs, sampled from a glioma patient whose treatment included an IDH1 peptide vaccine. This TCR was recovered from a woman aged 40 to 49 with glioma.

The nucleotides read TGCGCCAGCAGTTCGACAACGGGAAACACCATATATTTT. Its translation is CASSSTTGNTIYF. The rearranged segments are TRBV5-1 and TRBJ1-3; the D gene assignment is ambiguous. According to the germline V gene, CDR1 reads SGHRS and CDR2 reads YFSETQ. The CDR3 runs 13 residues from the cysteine to the phenylalanine. Only the CDR3 portion is preserved as DNA: 39 bases, with reading frame beginning at the first base. The V and J ends are trimmed by 5 bases and 4 bases, leaving 10 bases between them.